These 23 T cell receptor beta chains came from one sample sequenced in a study of blood T cell repertoires in COVID-19. Produced via immunoSEQ multiplex PCR; TCRdb's table is partial and in-frame only. The data show tens of thousands of clones, almost 95% seen once. The source material was peripheral blood. These receptors all stem from a man in his fifties with active COVID-19.

This chain joins TRBV29-1 and TRBJ1-3; 7 bases align to TRBD1. J was trimmed by 9 bases and V by 7 bases; bases with no gene match: 6. Germline V lookup: CDR1 SQVTM, CDR2 ANQGSEA. The length of the CDR3 is 11 residues. Here the CDR3 DNA reads TGCAGCGGGGGGACAGCCGGCACCATATATTTT. Amino acid sequence: CSGGTAGTIYF.

The V and J genes are TRBV10-3 and TRBJ2-1; TRBD2 agrees at 7 bases. CDR1 and CDR2 from the germline V gene are ENHRY and SYGVKD. Trimming took 0 bases from V and 4 from J; bases not matched to a gene: 15. The CDR3 covers 19 residues. As DNA, the CDR3 is TGTGCCATCAGTGAGTCGAAGGGGTTCGGGGCTAGCGGATACAATGAGCAGTTCTTC. Protein sequence: CAISESKGFGASGYNEQFF.

V usage is TRBV28 and J usage is TRBJ1-2; D unclear. The CDR3 sequence is 17 residues long. Germline CDR1 and CDR2: MDHEN and SYDVKM. V lost 2 bases to trimming and J lost 4 bases, with 20 bases between them. The CDR3 sequence is CASSLRTGARWAYGYTF. The CDR3 nucleotides read TGTGCCAGCAGTTTACGGACGGGAGCCCGGTGGGCCTATGGCTACACCTTC.

The V call is TRBV6-5, the J call TRBJ1-6; no clear D gene. Per the germline V gene, CDR1 is MNHEY and CDR2 is SVGAGI. V lost 4 bases, J lost 14 bases, and 15 bases lay in between. CDR3 length: 13 amino acids. For the CDR3, the DNA is TGTGCCAGCAGTTCCCGGTTGGGTCGGGCCCTCCACTTT. This codes for CASSSRLGRALHF.

This chain links TRBV2 with TRBJ1-2; D call uncertain. Germline V gives CDR1 SNHLY, CDR2 FYNNEI. Trimming stripped 4 bases from V and 8 bases from J, with 14 bases between. This CDR3 spans 13 amino acids. The CDR3 is CASSVGSRSGYTF. In DNA form, the CDR3 reads TGTGCCAGCAGTGTAGGGAGCAGGTCCGGCTACACCTTC.

This chain connects TRBV5-1 to TRBJ2-3; 8 bases map to TRBD2. CDR3 length: 14 residues. V dropped 7 bases and J dropped 2; count of bases not matched to a gene: 6. Germline V gene sequence: CDR1 SGHRS, CDR2 YFSETQ. The CDR3 DNA follows: TGCGCCAGCTGTTTAGCGGGGAACACAGATACGCAGTATTTT. Translation: CASCLAGNTDTQYF.

The chain is built from TRBV10-3 and TRBJ1-1; D remains unclear. This CDR3 contains 13 residues. The germline CDR1 and CDR2 sequences are ENHRY and SYGVKD. V lost 3 bases and J 6 bases, leaving 11 bases between the germline ends. CDR3 amino acids: CAISERGVAEAFF. The CDR3 nucleotides read TGTGCCATCAGTGAACGAGGAGTTGCTGAAGCTTTCTTT.

V usage is TRBV7-2 and J usage is TRBJ2-7, with D possibly TRBD2 on 5 matching bases. Germline CDR1 and CDR2: SGHTA and FQGNSA. The CDR3 extends over 13 amino acids. V lost 6 bases, J lost 1 base, and 10 bases lay in between. In nucleotides, the CDR3 is TGTGCCAGCAGTCTGGAGGTTTCCTACGAGCAGTACTTC. This sequence encodes CASSLEVSYEQYF.

This chain links TRBV27 with TRBJ2-7, with D tentatively TRBD2 (5 bases). Germline V gene data show CDR1 as MNHEY and CDR2 as SMNVEV (reference sequence). The V end lost 2 bases, the J end lost 6 bases, and 11 bases lay between the germline ends. The CDR3 sequence is 13 residues long. The CDR3 loop reads CASSLRASREQYF. The CDR3 DNA is TGTGCCAGCAGTTTAAGGGCTAGCCGCGAGCAGTACTTC.

V usage is TRBV7-9 and J usage is TRBJ1-1, with D hard to call. Germline V gene sequence: CDR1 SEHNR, CDR2 FQNEAQ (reference sequence). This CDR3 has 18 amino acids. The V end was cut by 2 bases, the J end by 1 base, with 20 bases between. The CDR3 DNA reads TGTGCCAGCAGCTTAAATAGTATAGGCACCACTAGGAACACTGAAGCTTTCTTT. This gives the protein CASSLNSIGTTRNTEAFF. Looking up the rest from reference TRBV7-9 and TRBJ1-1 gives the full variable domain: DTGVSQNPRHKITKRGQNVTFRCDPISEHNRLYWYRQTLGQGPEFLTYFQNEAQLEKSRLLSDRFSAERPKGSFSTLEIQRTEQGDSAMYLCASSLNSIGTTRNTEAFFGQGTRLTVV.

This chain connects TRBV12-2 to TRBJ2-1; the table's D call TRBD2 went unverified against the DNA. TRBV12-2 is classified as a pseudogene. The CDR3 is 16 residues long. In DNA form, the CDR3 reads TGTGCAAGTCGCTTAGGTAGCGTAAGCTCCTACAATGAGCAGTTCTTC. Its translation is CASRLGSVSSYNEQFF.

V is TRBV4-3 and J is TRBJ2-7, with 7 bases fitting TRBD2. The V gene's germline CDR1 is LGHNA and CDR2 YSLEER. J gave up 5 bases and V 2 bases, and 3 bases lay outside the gene matches. This CDR3 region has 13 residues. The DNA of the CDR3 is TGCGCCAGCAGCCAATTAAGCGGGGACGAGCAGTACTTC. This sequence encodes CASSQLSGDEQYF.

This clone appeared a single time. The chain has TRBV6-7 and TRBJ2-5; TRBD1 agrees at 8 bases. TRBV6-7 is noted as an ORF with a role that remains uncertain. Trimming removed 6 bases from V and 5 bases from J; junction bases left unmatched: 8. This CDR3 comprises 14 residues. CDR3 DNA: TGTGCCAGCAGGCAGGACAGGGCAGAGGAGACCCAGTACTTC. Translation gives CASRQDRAEETQYF.

The chain carries TRBV5-8 and TRBJ2-1; TRBD2 is a possible D gene (6 bases). This CDR3 is 17 amino acids long. V lost 1 base and J lost 4, with 18 bases in between. Germline CDR1 and CDR2: SGHTS and YDEGEE. Here the CDR3 DNA reads TGTGCCAGCAGCTTGTTCGGGAGCAGGCTCCCGTACAATGAGCAGTTCTTC. Translating gives CASSLFGSRLPYNEQFF.

This clone was recorded only once. The chain has TRBV28 and TRBJ1-3, with TRBD1 as a possible D gene (6 bases). The CDR3 length is 16 residues. Trimming stripped 5 bases from V and 5 bases from J, with 19 bases between. Germline V CDR1 and CDR2: MDHEN, SYDVKM. CDR3 DNA sequence: TGTGCCAGCAGTGCCTCCGGGGGGGGCACTCGAAACACCATATATTTT. Translated: CASSASGGGTRNTIYF.

The chain uses TRBV30 and TRBJ1-3; D is unclear. Trimming left V 3 bases short and J 7 bases short, with 19 bases between. The CDR3 has 15 amino acids. Germline-derived CDR1 and CDR2 are GTSNPN and SVGIG (reference sequence). This CDR3 reads CAWRGAAGGGNTIYF. In nucleotides, the CDR3 is TGTGCCTGGAGGGGCGCGGCAGGCGGAGGCAACACCATATATTTT.

V gene TRBV4-1 combines with J gene TRBJ2-1, with a possible D match to TRBD2 (6 bases). Trimming shortened V by 1 base and J by 8 bases, and 27 bases separated the two germline ends. CDR3 length equals 19 residues. CDR1 is MGHRA, CDR2 YSYEKL, per germline. This chain's CDR3 is CASSQGPLARYTRGDEQFF. The CDR3, as DNA: TGCGCCAGCAGCCAAGGCCCTTTGGCGCGATACACCCGCGGGGATGAGCAGTTCTTC.

The rearrangement uses TRBV5-6 and TRBJ2-3; TRBD2 agrees at 8 bases. This CDR3 is 14 amino acids long. Trimming at V came to 4 bases and at J to 11 bases, leaving 12 bases not matched to a gene. Germline V gene data show CDR1 as SGHDT and CDR2 as YYEEEE. The CDR3 loop is CASSRGTSRSWQYF. The CDR3 DNA sequence: TGTGCCAGCAGCCGAGGGACTAGTCGGAGCTGGCAGTATTTT.

This chain joins TRBV5-6 and TRBJ2-7, with unresolved D. Trimming removed 6 bases at V and 3 bases at J, with 10 bases between. Germline V lookup: CDR1 SGHDT, CDR2 YYEEEE. The CDR3 covers 12 residues. CDR3 sequence: CASTTDHYEQYF. The DNA for the CDR3 is TGTGCCAGCACCACAGACCACTACGAGCAGTACTTC. Variable domain in full (rest from reference TRBV5-6 and TRBJ2-7): DAGVTQSPTHLIKTRGQQVTLRCSPKSGHDTVSWYQQALGQGPQFIFQYYEEEERQRGNFPDRFSGHQFPNYSSELNVNALLLGDSALYLCASTTDHYEQYFGPGTRLTVT.

The CDR3 bases are TGTGCCAGCTCACCAGAGGCACTTCAGCCCCAGCATTTT. The encoded protein is CASSPEALQPQHF. The genes are TRBV18 and TRBJ1-5; D gene ambiguous. The CDR3 is 13 amino acids. Per the germline V gene, CDR1 is KGHSH and CDR2 is LQKENI. The germline V and J ends were trimmed by 2 bases and 6 bases, with 8 bases remaining between them.

The chain has TRBV5-1 and TRBJ2-2; 7 nucleotides line up with TRBD2. Per germline, CDR1 SGHRS and CDR2 YFSETQ. This CDR3 spans 15 amino acids. Trimming took 0 bases from V and 4 from J; bases not matched to a gene: 3. CDR3: CASSLAQRGTGELFF. The CDR3 region has the DNA TGCGCCAGCAGCTTGGCCCAGCGGGGCACCGGGGAGCTGTTTTTT.

The V and J genes are TRBV18 and TRBJ1-1; the match to TRBD1 covers 7 bases. The CDR3 is 14 amino acids. The V segment lost 2 bases and the J segment 4 bases; nucleotides outside the gene matches: 4. Germline values: CDR1 KGHSH, CDR2 LQKENI. The CDR3 coding sequence is TGTGCCAGCTCACCAAGACAGGGAGGCACTGAAGCTTTCTTT. Protein product: CASSPRQGGTEAFF.

The V and J genes are TRBV7-3 and TRBJ2-1; 7 bases line up with TRBD2. Germline lookup yields CDR1 SGHTA and CDR2 FQGTGA. The V and J ends lost 1 base and 0 bases, in that order; junction bases with no gene match: 3. The CDR3 extends over 16 amino acids. CDR3 DNA sequence: TGTGCCAGCAGCTTAAGTGGCGGGAGCTCCTACAATGAGCAGTTCTTC. Translation gives CASSLSGGSSYNEQFF.